The 18 T cell receptor beta chains below come from one sample, sequenced in a study of OX40 agonist ivuxolimab in advanced cancers. Clones were sequenced by immunoSEQ multiplex PCR, and TCRdb holds only the in-frame ones, with some missing. The sample lists over 30,000 clones, more than 60% seen once, with roughly 11% in the top ten. This specimen consisted of CD4+ or CD8+ T cells sorted from blood, obtained in a trial of the OX40 agonist ivuxolimab. These receptor sequences come from an adult with an advanced solid tumor such as melanoma, head and neck, liver or kidney cancer.

The CDR3 nucleotides are TGCGCCAGCAGCGAAGGGACTAGCGGGGGGATTACCTACGAGCAGTACTTC. This encodes CASSEGTSGGITYEQYF. The chain carries TRBV4-1 and TRBJ2-7; 15 bases are a match to TRBD2. Germline trimming cut 5 bases from V and 2 bases from J; bases unmatched to any gene: 7. Germline values: CDR1 MGHRA, CDR2 YSYEKL. CDR3 length: 17 amino acids.

The chain has TRBV19 and TRBJ1-2; maybe TRBD1 (5 bases). With 4 bases removed from V and 4 bases from J, the gap between germline ends came to 16 bases. CDR1 is LNHDA, CDR2 SQIVND, per germline (reference sequence). This CDR3 region has 15 residues. For the CDR3, the DNA is TGTGCCAGTAGTAGCCAGGGAGGGCGGCCCTATGGCTACACCTTC. Translation: CASSSQGGRPYGYTF.

The chain has TRBV5-1 and TRBJ1-5; D perhaps matches TRBD1 (6 bases). Trimming took off 0 bases at V and 2 bases at J, with 9 bases between the two ends. CDR3 length: 15 residues. Germline values: CDR1 SGHRS, CDR2 YFSETQ. CDR3 sequence: CASSLGTEGNQPQHF. The CDR3 DNA reads as TGCGCCAGCAGCTTGGGGACAGAGGGCAATCAGCCCCAGCATTTT.

CDR3: CASGLLPRDGVNEQFF. The CDR3 bases are TGTGCTAGTGGTCTCCTCCCCCGGGACGGAGTCAATGAGCAGTTCTTC. The chain links TRBV12-5 to TRBJ2-1; D might be TRBD1 or TRBD2, each matching 5 bases. Germline assignment: CDR1 LGHNT and CDR2 FRNRAP. This CDR3 is built from 16 residues. V was clipped by 5 bases and J by 6 bases, with 20 bases between them. Complete variable domain (other parts from reference TRBV12-5 and TRBJ2-1): DARVTQTPRHKVTEMGQEVTMRCQPILGHNTVFWYRQTMMQGLELLAYFRNRAPLDDSGMPKDRFSAEMPDATLATLKIQPSEPRDSAVYFCASGLLPRDGVNEQFFGPGTRLTVL.

The rearrangement links TRBV5-1 to TRBJ2-2; the D gene is possibly TRBD1 (5 bases). V was clipped by 2 bases and J by 1 base, with 9 bases between them. The CDR3 extends over 15 amino acids. Germline V lookup: CDR1 SGHRS, CDR2 YFSETQ. Here the CDR3 reads CASSFRRGNTGELFF. The CDR3 DNA sequence: TGCGCCAGCAGCTTTCGTAGGGGGAACACCGGGGAGCTGTTTTTT.

The V gene is TRBV7-9, the J gene TRBJ1-2; 9 bases agree with TRBD1. The length of the CDR3 is 14 residues. Germline V gene lookup returns CDR1 SEHNR and CDR2 FQNEAQ (reference sequence). Losses at the gene ends were 6 bases for V and 3 bases for J; bases not matched to a gene: 5. The CDR3 nucleotides read TGTGCCAGCAGGGGACAGGGAGAGGACTATGGCTACACCTTC. This sequence encodes CASRGQGEDYGYTF.

J is TRBJ2-5 and V is TRBV9; weak D call: TRBD1 (6 bases). The end of the DNA fits TRBJ2-7 better, so the J call may be wrong. Germline CDR1 is SGDLS and CDR2 is YYNGEE. The CDR3 has 16 residues. In DNA, the CDR3 is TGTGCCAGCAGCGTAGCTACCGAGGGGGAGATCTACGAGCAGTACTTC. This encodes CASSVATEGEIYEQYF.

The chain recombines TRBV7-9 with TRBJ1-4, with a possible D match to TRBD1 (5 bases). V was cut by 3 bases and J by 4 bases, with 12 bases left in between. The CDR3 length is 15 residues. Germline-derived CDR1 and CDR2 are SEHNR and FQNEAQ (reference sequence). The CDR3 is CASSFNWGFNEKLFF. The CDR3 region has the DNA TGTGCCAGCAGCTTTAATTGGGGGTTTAATGAAAAACTGTTTTTT.

The chain employs TRBV27 and TRBJ2-1; D not resolved. V was trimmed by 5 bases and J by 8 bases, leaving 16 bases between them. Germline CDR1 MNHEY, CDR2 SMNVEV (reference sequence). CDR3 size: 14 residues. Here the CDR3 reads CASSAGQTIDEQFF. CDR3 coding DNA: TGTGCCAGCAGTGCCGGTCAGACGATTGATGAGCAGTTCTTC.

The CDR3 DNA is TGTGCCAGTAGTACTCTCGACAGGAGTGAAGCTTTCTTT. This codes for CASSTLDRSEAFF. The chain carries TRBV19 and TRBJ1-1; a weak D match, TRBD1 (6 bases). CDR1 LNHDA and CDR2 SQIVND come from the germline V gene (reference sequence). V was cut by 4 bases and J by 7 bases, with 13 bases left in between. This CDR3 region has 13 residues.

The chain uses TRBV18 and TRBJ1-6; 7 bases agree with TRBD1. Germline assignment: CDR1 KGHSH and CDR2 LQKENI. The CDR3 length is 15 residues. With 3 bases clipped from V and 3 bases from J, the junction kept 2 bases outside the gene matches. The CDR3 bases are TGTGCCAGCTCACCCACAGGGGACTATAATTCACCCCTCCACTTT. It codes for CASSPTGDYNSPLHF.

This sequence joins TRBV30 and TRBJ1-5; 10 nucleotides align to TRBD1. V lost 3 bases, J lost 2 bases, and 1 base stayed unmatched. The CDR3 is 14 amino acids. Per the germline V gene, CDR1 is GTSNPN and CDR2 is SVGIG (reference sequence). Here the CDR3 DNA reads TGTGCCTGGAGGACAGGGGGCGGCAATCAGCCCCAGCATTTT. Translated: CAWRTGGGNQPQHF.

In its sample, this clone was seen once. In nucleotides, the CDR3 is TGTGCCTGGAGTCAGGGGATTGGCATAAGCAATGAGCAGTTCTTC. This codes for CAWSQGIGISNEQFF. The rearrangement joins TRBV30 to TRBJ2-1; maybe TRBD1 (6 bases). The CDR3 has 15 amino acids. Looked up from germline, CDR1 is GTSNPN and CDR2 is SVGIG (reference sequence). The V end lost 2 bases, the J end lost 6 bases, and 17 bases lay between the germline ends.

V and J are TRBV6-1 and TRBJ1-2; D is perhaps TRBD1 (6 bases). The CDR3 has 11 amino acids. Germline loops: CDR1 MNHNS, CDR2 SASEGT. Trimming cost V 8 bases and J 7 bases, with 11 bases left between them. The chain's CDR3 is CASFRGGGYTF. DNA for the CDR3: TGTGCCAGCTTCAGGGGTGGTGGCTACACCTTC.

This sequence joins TRBV6-6 and TRBJ1-6; a possible D gene is TRBD1 (5 bases). The CDR3 extends over 12 amino acids. The V and J ends lost 8 bases and 14 bases respectively, with 16 bases between them. From germline, CDR1 is MNHNY and CDR2 SVGAGI (reference sequence). Here the CDR3 reads CASGAGVVSLHF. CDR3 sequence (DNA): TGTGCCAGCGGGGCTGGGGTTGTGTCCCTCCACTTT.

The V and J genes are TRBV19 and TRBJ2-7; TRBD2 is a possible D gene (6 bases). CDR3 length: 14 amino acids. V was shortened by 8 bases and J by 0 bases, with 14 bases between the two germline ends. The germline V gene has CDR1 LNHDA and CDR2 SQIVND (reference sequence). The CDR3 DNA reads as TGTGCCAGTCGTCGGGACGGGAGCTCCTACGAGCAGTACTTC. Translation gives CASRRDGSSYEQYF. The complete variable domain, with remaining parts taken from reference TRBV19 and TRBJ2-7, reads DGGITQSPKYLFRKEGQNVTLSCEQNLNHDAMYWYRQDPGQGLRLIYYSQIVNDFQKGDIAEGYSVSREKKESFPLTVTSAQKNPTAFYLCASRRDGSSYEQYFGPGTRLTVT.

The chain joins TRBV19 to TRBJ1-1; TRBD1 matches at 8 bases. Germline loops: CDR1 LNHDA, CDR2 SQIVND (reference sequence). Germline trimming cut 1 base from V and 4 bases from J; bases unmatched to any gene: 2. This CDR3 has 14 residues. CDR3 nucleotides: TGTGCCAGTAGTATAGTCACAGGGGGCACTGAAGCTTTCTTT. Protein: CASSIVTGGTEAFF.

The sample holds one count of this clone. This sequence joins TRBV28 and TRBJ1-1; 12 bases are a match to TRBD1. This CDR3 has 15 amino acids. With 5 bases clipped from V and 4 bases from J, the junction kept 5 bases outside the gene matches. CDR1 is MDHEN and CDR2 is SYDVKM in the germline V gene. CDR3 DNA: TGTGCCAGCAGTCCGGGACAGGGGGCGGTCACTGAAGCTTTCTTT. Protein: CASSPGQGAVTEAFF.